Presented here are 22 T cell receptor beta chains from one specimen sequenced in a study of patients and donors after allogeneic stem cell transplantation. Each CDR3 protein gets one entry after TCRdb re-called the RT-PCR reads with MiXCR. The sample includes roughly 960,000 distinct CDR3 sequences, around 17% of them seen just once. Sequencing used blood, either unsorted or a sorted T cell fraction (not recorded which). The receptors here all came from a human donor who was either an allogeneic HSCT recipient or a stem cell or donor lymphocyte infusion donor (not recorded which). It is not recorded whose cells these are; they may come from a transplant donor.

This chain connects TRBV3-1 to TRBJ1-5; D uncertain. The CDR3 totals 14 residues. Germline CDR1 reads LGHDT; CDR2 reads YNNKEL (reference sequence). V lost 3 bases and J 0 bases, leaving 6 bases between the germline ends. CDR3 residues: CASSHGVSNQPQHF. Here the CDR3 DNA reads TGTGCCAGCAGCCACGGGGTTAGCAATCAGCCCCAGCATTTT.

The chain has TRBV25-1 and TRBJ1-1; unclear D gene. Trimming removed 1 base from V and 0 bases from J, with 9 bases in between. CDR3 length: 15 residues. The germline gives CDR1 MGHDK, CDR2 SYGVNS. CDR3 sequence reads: CASSELAAMNTEAFF. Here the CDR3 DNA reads TGTGCCAGCAGTGAATTGGCGGCCATGAACACTGAAGCTTTCTTT.

The CDR3 DNA sequence: TGTGCCAGCAGTTACTCGGTATCGGGGGGGCTGGATGAGCAGTTCTTC. Translated: CASSYSVSGGLDEQFF. The V and J genes are TRBV6-2 or TRBV6-3 and TRBJ2-1, with 8 bases matching TRBD2. Trimming at V came to 0 bases and at J to 8 bases, leaving 9 bases not matched to a gene. The CDR3 has 16 residues. The germline gives CDR1 MNHEY, CDR2 SVGEGT.

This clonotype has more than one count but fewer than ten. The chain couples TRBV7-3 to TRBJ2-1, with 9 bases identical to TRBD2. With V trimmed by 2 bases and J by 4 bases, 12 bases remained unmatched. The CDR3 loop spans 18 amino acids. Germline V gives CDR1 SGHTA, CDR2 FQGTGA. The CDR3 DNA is TGTGCCAGCAGCTTACGGTTTAGCGGGAGAAGTAGGTACAATGAGCAGTTCTTC. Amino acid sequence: CASSLRFSGRSRYNEQFF. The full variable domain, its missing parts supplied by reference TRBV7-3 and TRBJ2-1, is GAGVSQTPSNKVTEKGKYVELRCDPISGHTALYWYRQSLGQGPEFLIYFQGTGAADDSGLPNDRFFAVRPEGSVSTLKIQRTERGDSAVYLCASSLRFSGRSRYNEQFFGPGTRLTVL.

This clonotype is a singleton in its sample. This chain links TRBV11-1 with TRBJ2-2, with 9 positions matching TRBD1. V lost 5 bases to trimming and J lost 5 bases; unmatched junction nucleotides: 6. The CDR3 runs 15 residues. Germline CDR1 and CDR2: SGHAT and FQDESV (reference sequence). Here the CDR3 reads CASSTGTGWTGELFF. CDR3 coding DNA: TGTGCCAGCAGCACTGGGACAGGGTGGACCGGGGAGCTGTTTTTT.

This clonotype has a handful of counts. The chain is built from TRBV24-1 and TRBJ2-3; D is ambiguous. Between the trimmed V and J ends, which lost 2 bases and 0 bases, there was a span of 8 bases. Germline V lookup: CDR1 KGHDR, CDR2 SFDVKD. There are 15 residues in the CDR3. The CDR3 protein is CATSDWTVSTDTQYF. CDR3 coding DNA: TGTGCCACCAGTGATTGGACCGTAAGCACAGATACGCAGTATTTT.

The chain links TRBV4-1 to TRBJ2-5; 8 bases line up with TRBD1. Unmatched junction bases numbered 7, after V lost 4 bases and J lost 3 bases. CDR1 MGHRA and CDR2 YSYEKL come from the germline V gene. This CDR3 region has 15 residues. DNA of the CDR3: TGCGCCAGCAGCCTTCGACAGGGGAGAAAAGAGACCCAGTACTTC. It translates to CASSLRQGRKETQYF.

The CDR3 protein is CATSVSGRAGDEQFF. Here the CDR3 DNA reads TGTGCCACCAGTGTGAGCGGGAGGGCCGGGGATGAGCAGTTCTTC. This chain connects TRBV24-1 to TRBJ2-1; 10 nucleotides match TRBD2. The V and J ends lost 5 bases and 8 bases, in that order; junction bases with no gene match: 8. Germline V gene lookup returns CDR1 KGHDR and CDR2 SFDVKD. The CDR3 spans 15 residues.

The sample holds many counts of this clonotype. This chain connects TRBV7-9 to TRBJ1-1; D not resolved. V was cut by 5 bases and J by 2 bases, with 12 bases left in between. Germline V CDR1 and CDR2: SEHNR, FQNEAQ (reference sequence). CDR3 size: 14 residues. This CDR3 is CASSAGRGNTEAFF. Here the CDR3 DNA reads TGTGCCAGCAGCGCCGGACGGGGAAACACTGAAGCTTTCTTT.

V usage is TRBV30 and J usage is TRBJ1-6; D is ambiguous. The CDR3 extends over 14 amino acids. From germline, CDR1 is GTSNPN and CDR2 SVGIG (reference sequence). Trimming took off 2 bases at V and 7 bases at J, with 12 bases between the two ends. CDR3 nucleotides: TGTGCCTGGAGTCTGGATCGAGAGAATTCACCCCTCCACTTT. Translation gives CAWSLDRENSPLHF.

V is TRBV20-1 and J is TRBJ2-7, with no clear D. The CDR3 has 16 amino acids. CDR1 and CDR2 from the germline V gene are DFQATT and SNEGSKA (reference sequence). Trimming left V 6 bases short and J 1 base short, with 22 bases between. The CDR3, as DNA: TGCAGTGCCTTTGACCCGGCCTCCGAGAGGTCCTACGAGCAGTACTTC. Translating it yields CSAFDPASERSYEQYF.

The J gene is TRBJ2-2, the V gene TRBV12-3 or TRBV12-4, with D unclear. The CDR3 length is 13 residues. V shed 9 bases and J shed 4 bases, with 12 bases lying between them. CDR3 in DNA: TGTGCCAGTTTAGAGGTGGGCACCGGGGAGCTGTTTTTT. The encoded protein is CASLEVGTGELFF.

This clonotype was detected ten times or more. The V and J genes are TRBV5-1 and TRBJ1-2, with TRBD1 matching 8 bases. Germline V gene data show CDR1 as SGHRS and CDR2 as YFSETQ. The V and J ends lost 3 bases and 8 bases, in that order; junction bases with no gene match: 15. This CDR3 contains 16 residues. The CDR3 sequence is CASSYRTGTGSYGYTF. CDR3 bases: TGCGCCAGCAGCTATCGGACAGGGACGGGATCGTACGGCTACACCTTC.

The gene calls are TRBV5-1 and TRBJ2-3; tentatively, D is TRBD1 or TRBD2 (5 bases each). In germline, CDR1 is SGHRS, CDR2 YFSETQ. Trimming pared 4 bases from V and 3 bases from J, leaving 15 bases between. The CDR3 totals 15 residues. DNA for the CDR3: TGCGCCAGCAGCCCGTCCGAGGGGCGAACAGATACGCAGTATTTT. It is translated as CASSPSEGRTDTQYF. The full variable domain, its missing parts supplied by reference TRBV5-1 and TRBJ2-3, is KAGVTQTPRYLIKTRGQQVTLSCSPISGHRSVSWYQQTPGQGLQFLFEYFSETQRNKGNFPGRFSGRQFSNSRSEMNVSTLELGDSALYLCASSPSEGRTDTQYFGPGTRLTVL.

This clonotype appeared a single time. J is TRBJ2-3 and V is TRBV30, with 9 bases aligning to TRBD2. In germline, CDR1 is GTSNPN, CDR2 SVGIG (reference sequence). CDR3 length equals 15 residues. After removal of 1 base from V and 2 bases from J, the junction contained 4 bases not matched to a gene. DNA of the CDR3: TGTGCCTGGAGTGGGCGGGGGGGATTCACAGATACGCAGTATTTT. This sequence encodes CAWSGRGGFTDTQYF.

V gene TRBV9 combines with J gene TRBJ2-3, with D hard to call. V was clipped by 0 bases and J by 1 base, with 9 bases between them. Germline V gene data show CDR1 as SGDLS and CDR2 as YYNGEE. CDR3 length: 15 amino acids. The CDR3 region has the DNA TGTGCCAGCAGCGTAGACGGGCCCCGCACAGATACGCAGTATTTT. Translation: CASSVDGPRTDTQYF.

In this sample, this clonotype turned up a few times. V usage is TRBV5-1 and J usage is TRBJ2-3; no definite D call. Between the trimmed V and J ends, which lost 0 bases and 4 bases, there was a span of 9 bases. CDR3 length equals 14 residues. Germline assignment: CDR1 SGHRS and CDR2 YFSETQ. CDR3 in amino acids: CASSLGPSPDTQYF. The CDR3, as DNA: TGCGCCAGCAGCTTGGGACCTTCCCCAGATACGCAGTATTTT.

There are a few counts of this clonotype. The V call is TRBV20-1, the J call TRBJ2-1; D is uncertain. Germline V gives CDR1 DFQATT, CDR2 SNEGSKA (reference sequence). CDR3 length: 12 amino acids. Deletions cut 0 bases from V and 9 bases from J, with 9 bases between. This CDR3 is CSAREVKPEQFF. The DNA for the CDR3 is TGCAGTGCTAGAGAAGTAAAGCCTGAGCAGTTCTTC.

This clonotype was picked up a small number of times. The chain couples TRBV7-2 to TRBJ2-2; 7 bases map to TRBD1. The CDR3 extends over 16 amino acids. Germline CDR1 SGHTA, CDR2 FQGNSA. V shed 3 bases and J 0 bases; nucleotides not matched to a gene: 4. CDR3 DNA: TGTGCCAGCAGCTTGACAGGGAAATCGAACACCGGGGAGCTGTTTTTT. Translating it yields CASSLTGKSNTGELFF.

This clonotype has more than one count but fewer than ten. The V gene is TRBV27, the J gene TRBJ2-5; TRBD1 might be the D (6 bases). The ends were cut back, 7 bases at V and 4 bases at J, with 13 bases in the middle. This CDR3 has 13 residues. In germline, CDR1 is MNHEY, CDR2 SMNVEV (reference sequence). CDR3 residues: CASKQGGGETQYF. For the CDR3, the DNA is TGTGCCAGCAAACAGGGTGGTGGAGAGACCCAGTACTTC.

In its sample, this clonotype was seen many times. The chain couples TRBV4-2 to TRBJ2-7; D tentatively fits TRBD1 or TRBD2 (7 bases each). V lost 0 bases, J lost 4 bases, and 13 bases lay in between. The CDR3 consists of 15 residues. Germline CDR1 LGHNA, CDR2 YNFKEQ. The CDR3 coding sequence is TGTGCCAGCAGCCAAGACAGGGGGGGCGGATACGAGCAGTACTTC. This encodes CASSQDRGGGYEQYF.

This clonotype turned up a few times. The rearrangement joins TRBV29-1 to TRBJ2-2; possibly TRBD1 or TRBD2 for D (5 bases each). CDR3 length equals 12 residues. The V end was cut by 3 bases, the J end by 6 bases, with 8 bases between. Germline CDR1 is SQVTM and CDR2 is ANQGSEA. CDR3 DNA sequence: TGCAGCGTTGATGGGGGACCCGGGGAGCTGTTTTTT. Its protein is CSVDGGPGELFF.